These T cell receptor beta chains were read from a single sample in a study of blood T cell repertoires in COVID-19. Some clones are missing from TCRdb's copy, which holds only in-frame ones; the method was immunoSEQ multiplex PCR. This repertoire shows 150,000 to 190,000 clones, around 80% found once; its top ten account for around 7.8%. Sequenced sample: PBMCs or T cells enriched from blood (not recorded which). These receptors all come from a man aged 45-60 years who had recovered from COVID-19. Both conserved end residues are part of each CDR3. The order of the fields is CDR3 protein, CDR3 DNA, D gene, J gene, clone size, V gene. The D gene is left open where the match is weak. Not all rows give a size; the values are once, few, many and, for expanded clones, a class.

CDR3aa: CASSSRARGSYNEQFF
CDR3nt: TGTGCCAGCAGCTCGCGAGCGCGGGGGTCCTACAATGAGCAGTTCTTC
d_gene: TRBD2
j_gene: TRBJ2-1
abundance: once
v_gene: TRBV7-3

CDR3aa: CASKGQGAYNEQFF
CDR3nt: TGTGCCAGTAAAGGACAGGGGGCCTACAATGAGCAGTTCTTC
d_gene: TRBD1
j_gene: TRBJ2-1
abundance: -
v_gene: TRBV19

CDR3aa: CASSLALLAGQGEQYF
CDR3nt: TGTGCCAGCAGCTTAGCCCTCCTAGCGGGGCAGGGCGAGCAGTACTTC
d_gene: TRBD2
j_gene: TRBJ2-7
abundance: -
v_gene: TRBV7-8

CDR3aa: CASRLRWGQGRNTEAFF
CDR3nt: TGTGCCAGCAGACTCCGGTGGGGGCAAGGGAGGAACACTGAAGCTTTCTTT
d_gene: -
j_gene: TRBJ1-1
abundance: -
v_gene: TRBV27

CDR3aa: CASSPYRQERVANTGELFF
CDR3nt: TGTGCCAGCTCACCATATAGACAGGAGAGAGTCGCGAACACCGGGGAGCTGTTTTTT
d_gene: -
j_gene: TRBJ2-2
abundance: -
v_gene: TRBV18

CDR3aa: CASSRGDGASPLHF
CDR3nt: TGTGCCAGCAGCCGCGGGGACGGGGCTTCACCCCTCCACTTT
d_gene: -
j_gene: TRBJ1-6
abundance: -
v_gene: TRBV2

CDR3aa: CASSSGQGIDTQYF
CDR3nt: TGCGCCAGCAGCTCTGGACAGGGTATAGATACGCAGTATTTT
d_gene: TRBD1
j_gene: TRBJ2-3
abundance: -
v_gene: TRBV5-1

CDR3aa: CASSRYQETQYF
CDR3nt: TGTGCCAGCAGCCGGTACCAAGAGACCCAGTACTTC
d_gene: -
j_gene: TRBJ2-5
abundance: -
v_gene: TRBV5-4

CDR3aa: CAWSRANTQYF
CDR3nt: TGTGCCTGGAGCAGGGCTAATACGCAGTATTTT
d_gene: -
j_gene: TRBJ2-3
abundance: -
v_gene: TRBV30

CDR3aa: CASSTGGTGGYEQYF
CDR3nt: TGTGCCAGCAGTACCGGGGGGACAGGGGGCTACGAGCAGTACTTC
d_gene: TRBD1
j_gene: TRBJ2-7
abundance: -
v_gene: TRBV6-2/TRBV6-3

CDR3aa: CASSGSPPYNEQFF
CDR3nt: TGTGCCAGCAGCGGTAGTCCCCCCTACAATGAGCAGTTCTTC
d_gene: -
j_gene: TRBJ2-1
abundance: once
v_gene: TRBV6-5

CDR3aa: CASSPQGSDNSPLHF
CDR3nt: TGCGCCAGCAGCCCCCAGGGCTCGGATAATTCACCCCTCCACTTT
d_gene: -
j_gene: TRBJ1-6
abundance: -
v_gene: TRBV5-1

CDR3aa: CAISEFVGSGGDFF
CDR3nt: TGTGCCATCAGTGAATTCGTTGGGAGCGGGGGGGATTTCTTC
d_gene: TRBD2
j_gene: TRBJ2-1
abundance: -
v_gene: TRBV10-3

CDR3aa: CASSLEMKGKNTGELFF
CDR3nt: TGTGCCAGCAGCTTAGAAATGAAGGGGAAAAACACCGGGGAGCTGTTTTTT
d_gene: -
j_gene: TRBJ2-2
abundance: -
v_gene: TRBV11-2

CDR3aa: CASSMLANQPQHF
CDR3nt: TGTGCCAGTAGTATGTTGGCCAATCAGCCCCAGCATTTT
d_gene: -
j_gene: TRBJ1-5
abundance: -
v_gene: TRBV19

CDR3aa: CASSGRGTGELFF
CDR3nt: TGTGCCAGTAGTGGCAGGGGCACCGGGGAGCTGTTTTTT
d_gene: -
j_gene: TRBJ2-2
abundance: few
v_gene: TRBV19

CDR3aa: CASRGTAGGYTF
CDR3nt: TGTGCCAGCAGAGGGACAGCGGGTGGCTACACCTTC
d_gene: TRBD1
j_gene: TRBJ1-2
abundance: -
v_gene: TRBV6-5